This TCR beta chain stems from a study of OX40 agonist ivuxolimab in advanced cancers. Whole-study findings and limits: On average, CD8+ T cells had more expanded clones than CD4+. Those patients achieving a partial response at 0.1-3.0 mg/kg showed among the lowest clonal expansion. Certain nonresponders likewise exhibited a low normalized T-cell clonal expansion.

Notes on this clone: The antigen is unknown.

Measured with immunoSEQ multiplex PCR; TCRdb has only the in-frame clones, and not every one. Of 40,000 to 65,000 clones listed, about 88% are singletons. V lost 5 bases and J lost 0, with 20 bases in between. Germline CDR1 is SGHAT and CDR2 is FQNNGV. The CDR3 has 19 amino acids. This rearrangement joins TRBV11-2 to TRBJ2-6; D remains unclear. The material sequenced was CD4+ or CD8+ T cells sorted from blood, taken in a trial of the OX40 agonist ivuxolimab. This TCR was sampled from an adult with an advanced solid tumor such as melanoma, head and neck, liver or kidney cancer. CDR3 DNA: TGTGCCAGCAGCACCCGCGAGGCACGGGCCCTCTCTGGGGCCAACGTCCTGACTTTC. The encoded protein is CASSTREARALSGANVLTF.